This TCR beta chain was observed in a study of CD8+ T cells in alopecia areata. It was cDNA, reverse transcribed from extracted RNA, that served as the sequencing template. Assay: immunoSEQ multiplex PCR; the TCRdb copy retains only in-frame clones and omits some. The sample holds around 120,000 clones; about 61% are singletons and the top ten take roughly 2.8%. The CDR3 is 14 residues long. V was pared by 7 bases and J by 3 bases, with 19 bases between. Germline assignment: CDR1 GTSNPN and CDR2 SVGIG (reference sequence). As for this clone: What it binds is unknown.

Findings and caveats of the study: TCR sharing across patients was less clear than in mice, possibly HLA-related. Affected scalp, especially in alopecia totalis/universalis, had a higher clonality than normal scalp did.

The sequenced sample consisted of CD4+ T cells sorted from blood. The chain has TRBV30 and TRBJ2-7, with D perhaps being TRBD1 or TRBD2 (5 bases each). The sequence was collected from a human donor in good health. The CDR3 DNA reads TGTGCCTCCGAGTCGGCGGTGGGGGTCTACGAGCAGTACTTC. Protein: CASESAVGVYEQYF.